These 17 T cell receptor beta chains were all obtained from the same sample, sequenced in a study of blood T cell repertoires in COVID-19 (dated by TCRdb to 2018 to 2020). Library preparation was by the immunoSEQ multiplex PCR assay. TCRdb took over this immuneACCESS table, retaining in-frame rearrangements with V and J assigned. Such tables are incomplete; in checked studies, under half of the missing clones stem from an unresolved V gene, and the remainder is unexplained. This sample lists 150,000 to 200,000 clones; around 74% were detected once. Together, the top ten hold around 2.7% of the sample. Sequencing used peripheral blood. These receptors were taken from a man in his 70s with acute or convalescent COVID-19.

The chain combines TRBV28 with TRBJ2-2; perhaps TRBD1 as D (6 bases). The CDR3 spans 16 residues. CDR1 and CDR2 (germline): MDHEN, SYDVKM. V was shortened by 6 bases and J by 7 bases, with 21 bases between the two germline ends. The CDR3 reads CASSYLWGQGFGELFF. The CDR3 region has the DNA TGTGCCAGCAGCTACCTTTGGGGGCAGGGGTTCGGGGAGCTGTTTTTT.

The chain links TRBV4-1 to TRBJ1-2; TRBD1 matches at 8 bases. V was pared by 2 bases and J by 0 bases, with 8 bases of the junction left unmatched. CDR1 MGHRA and CDR2 YSYEKL come from the germline V gene. This CDR3 has 17 residues. CDR3: CASSQRTGMPTNYGYTF. CDR3 bases: TGCGCCAGCAGCCAAAGGACAGGGATGCCAACTAACTATGGCTACACCTTC.

The rearrangement joins TRBV28 to TRBJ2-7, with 15 bases that match TRBD2. This CDR3 spans 17 amino acids. Per germline, CDR1 MDHEN and CDR2 SYDVKM. The ends lost 6 bases at V and 2 bases at J; junction bases unmatched: 8. The CDR3 loop reads CASRGTSGGRTTYEQYF. CDR3 in DNA: TGTGCCAGCAGAGGGACTAGCGGGGGGAGAACCACCTACGAGCAGTACTTC.

The chain links TRBV28 to TRBJ1-2; D is unclear. The germline CDR1 and CDR2 sequences are MDHEN and SYDVKM. Trimming cost V 3 bases and J 4 bases, with 9 bases left between them. The CDR3 has 13 residues. As DNA, the CDR3 is TGTGCCAGCAGTTTTCCAGCGAGCTATGGCTACACCTTC. Translating it yields CASSFPASYGYTF.

The chain uses TRBV5-4 and TRBJ2-5; 9 positions agree with TRBD2. The V and J ends lost 4 bases and 3 bases, in that order; junction bases with no gene match: 10. The germline V gene encodes CDR1 SGHNT and CDR2 YYREEE (reference sequence). This CDR3 spans 16 amino acids. The CDR3 DNA is TGTGCCAGCAGCCGCGGGGGGGGCAGGGGCAAAGAGACCCAGTACTTC. This encodes CASSRGGGRGKETQYF.

In its sample, this clone was seen once. CDR3 amino acids: CASSPSAPIKYEQYF. The CDR3 region has the DNA TGTGCCAGCAGCCCTAGCGCTCCCATAAAATACGAGCAGTACTTC. This sequence joins TRBV27 and TRBJ2-7, with D maybe TRBD2 (6 bases). The CDR3 consists of 15 residues. V was clipped by 6 bases and J by 4 bases, with 19 bases between them. Looked up from germline, CDR1 is MNHEY and CDR2 is SMNVEV (reference sequence).

V is TRBV5-1 and J is TRBJ2-7; 10 bases map to TRBD1. Per the germline V gene, CDR1 is SGHRS and CDR2 is YFSETQ. This CDR3 is built from 15 residues. The trim removed 3 bases at V and 2 bases at J, leaving 5 bases unmatched. The CDR3 nucleotides are TGCGCCAGCAGCTCAGTGGACAGGGGGGCCTACGAGCAGTACTTC. This sequence encodes CASSSVDRGAYEQYF.

The genes are TRBV7-2 and TRBJ2-5; 9 bases map to TRBD1. The ends lost 5 bases at V and 2 bases at J; junction bases unmatched: 6. In germline, CDR1 is SGHTA, CDR2 FQGNSA. The length of the CDR3 is 15 residues. The CDR3 nucleotides are TGTGCCAGCAGCAAACAGGGGGCGGGTCAAGAGACCCAGTACTTC. Its protein is CASSKQGAGQETQYF.

The table lists this clone with a few counts. The CDR3 loop reads CASSSAGGWEQYF. The DNA for the CDR3 is TGTGCCAGCAGCTCTGCCGGGGGGTGGGAGCAGTACTTC. The chain couples TRBV7-8 to TRBJ2-7, with TRBD2 matching over 7 bases. Germline lookup yields CDR1 SGHVS and CDR2 FQNEAQ. V was pared by 4 bases and J by 7 bases, with 7 bases of the junction left unmatched. This CDR3 has 13 amino acids.

CDR3 nucleotides: TGCGCCAGCAGTCGCGTGGGACAGGGAGGGGAGCTGTTTTTT. Its protein product is CASSRVGQGGELFF. J is TRBJ2-2 and V is TRBV5-1, with 9 positions matching TRBD1. Germline trimming cut 5 bases from V and 8 bases from J; bases unmatched to any gene: 7. Germline CDR1 and CDR2: SGHRS and YFSETQ. This CDR3 has 14 amino acids.

This clone was found a few times. The chain combines TRBV9 with TRBJ2-3; 7 bases are shared with TRBD2. The J segment lost 3 bases and the V segment lost 0 bases, leaving 16 bases of the junction unmatched. Germline CDR1 and CDR2: SGDLS and YYNGEE. This CDR3 is 19 amino acids long. The CDR3 DNA follows: TGTGCCAGCAGCGTAGGTCTAGGGGCTGCGGGAGCGGCTACAGATACGCAGTATTTT. Protein sequence: CASSVGLGAAGAATDTQYF.

The rearrangement links TRBV28 to TRBJ1-1; 7 nucleotides align to TRBD1. This CDR3 spans 15 amino acids. V shed 6 bases and J 1 base; nucleotides not matched to a gene: 8. CDR1 MDHEN and CDR2 SYDVKM come from the germline V gene. The CDR3 loop is CASRRGGTENTEAFF. DNA for the CDR3: TGTGCCAGCAGGCGCGGGGGGACAGAGAACACTGAAGCTTTCTTT. Variable domain in full (rest from reference TRBV28 and TRBJ1-1): DVKVTQSSRYLVKRTGEKVFLECVQDMDHENMFWYRQDPGLGLRLIYFSYDVKMKEKGDIPEGYSVSREKKERFSLILESASTNQTSMYLCASRRGGTENTEAFFGQGTRLTVV.

The V and J genes are TRBV11-3 and TRBJ2-2, with D possibly matching TRBD1 (6 bases). The V gene lost 6 bases and the J gene lost 4 bases, with 12 bases spanning the gap. This CDR3 has 14 residues. Germline V lookup: CDR1 SGHNT, CDR2 YENEEA. CDR3 sequence reads: CASRQTGRTGELFF. The CDR3 DNA sequence: TGTGCCAGCAGACAAACAGGGCGCACCGGGGAGCTGTTTTTT.

The V call is TRBV6-5, the J call TRBJ1-6; D may be TRBD1 (5 bases). V lost 5 bases and J 9 bases, leaving 14 bases between the germline ends. The CDR3 sequence is 14 residues long. Germline V gives CDR1 MNHEY, CDR2 SVGAGI. The CDR3 here is CASSRGGKSSPLHF. CDR3 in DNA: TGTGCCAGCAGTAGGGGAGGAAAGTCTTCACCCCTCCACTTT.

V is TRBV5-5 and J is TRBJ1-2; D unclear. Per germline, CDR1 SGHKS and CDR2 YYEKEE (reference sequence). The CDR3 spans 14 residues. With 0 bases removed from V and 2 bases from J, the gap between germline ends came to 8 bases. The CDR3 DNA sequence: TGTGCCAGCAGCTTGGCGGGTAGGAACTATGGCTACACCTTC. It specifies CASSLAGRNYGYTF.

The chain recombines TRBV10-3 with TRBJ2-3, with D perhaps matching TRBD1 (8 bases). V lost 6 bases and J lost 0, with 16 bases in between. CDR3 size: 16 residues. Germline values: CDR1 ENHRY, CDR2 SYGVKD. The CDR3 loop reads CAIRGSGTGSTDTQYF. The CDR3, as DNA: TGTGCCATCAGGGGCAGCGGGACAGGAAGCACAGATACGCAGTATTTT.

This sequence joins TRBV27 and TRBJ2-7; a possible D gene is TRBD1 (5 bases). The V end was cut by 0 bases, the J end by 0 bases, with 12 bases between. This CDR3 has 16 amino acids. The germline CDR1 and CDR2 sequences are MNHEY and SMNVEV (reference sequence). In nucleotides, the CDR3 is TGTGCCAGCAGTTTATCCCGGACAACTCTCTCCTACGAGCAGTACTTC. This sequence encodes CASSLSRTTLSYEQYF.